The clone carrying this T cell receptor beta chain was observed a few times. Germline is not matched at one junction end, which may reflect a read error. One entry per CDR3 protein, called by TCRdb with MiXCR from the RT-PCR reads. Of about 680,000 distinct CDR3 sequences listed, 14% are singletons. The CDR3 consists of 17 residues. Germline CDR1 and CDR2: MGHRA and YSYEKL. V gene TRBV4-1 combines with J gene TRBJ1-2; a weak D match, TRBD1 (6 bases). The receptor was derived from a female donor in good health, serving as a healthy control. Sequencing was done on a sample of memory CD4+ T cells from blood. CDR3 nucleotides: TGCGCCAGCAGCCAAGATGGCTCATTAGGGGGGAACTACGGCTACACCTTC. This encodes CASSQDGSLGGNYGYTF.